The T cell receptor beta chain under discussion was sequenced for a study of blood T cell repertoires in COVID-19. In the study overall: Spain, Italy and the United States supplied samples that represented acute and convalescent COVID-19. T cells, B-cell-depleted T cells, or PBMCs provided the cDNA or gDNA that served as material.

This CDR3 has 19 residues. Germline CDR1 SGHVS, CDR2 FQNEAQ. Trimming at V came to 4 bases and at J to 4 bases, leaving 20 bases not matched to a gene. Per the original data handling: Quantification of nucleated cells was approximated via reference gene primer amplification. Clones were read by immunoSEQ multiplex PCR, and TCRdb kept only the in-frame ones, dropping some. V, J and clone size reflect that table, while D and trimming were determined from the DNA. The top ten clones hold 3.5% to 4.5% of a sample with over 100,000 clones, 91% of them seen once. Sequenced material: peripheral blood. The clonotype was recovered from a man aged 18-30 years with acute or convalescent COVID-19. The V and J genes are TRBV7-8 and TRBJ1-1, with 8 bases that match TRBD1. The CDR3 sequence: CASSSQRRLPGGWGTEAFF. The CDR3 DNA follows: TGTGCCAGCAGCTCTCAGAGGCGTTTGCCAGGGGGCTGGGGCACTGAAGCTTTCTTT.